The 11 T cell receptor beta chains below were found in one sample sequenced in a study of beta chain features in type 1 diabetes. Study outcomes and limitations: Moderate yet significant TCRB CDR3 shortening was seen in Type 1 diabetes patients in all four CD4+ subsets.

Of the isolated RNA, all was reverse transcribed, and so the sequenced material was expressed TCRB transcripts. TCRdb keeps only in-frame clones here, not all; method: immunoSEQ multiplex PCR. This sample has 550,000 to 850,000 clones, with roughly 12% found just once. For these TCRs, the target antigens are not known. The sample was naive CD4+ T cells from blood. The receptors shown here come from a man younger than 30 with type 1 diabetes.

As for this clone: A much bigger clone sits one base away, suggesting this may be a read error. Other DNA sequences from this sample encode an identical CDR3 as well. The CDR3 coding sequence is TGTGCCAGCAGCCCCGACAACTATGGCTACACCTTC. It specifies CASSPDNYGYTF. V usage is TRBV11-2 and J usage is TRBJ1-2; unclear D gene. V lost 5 bases and J 2 bases, leaving 6 bases between the germline ends. Germline CDR1 SGHAT, CDR2 FQNNGV. This CDR3 is built from 12 residues.

There are a few counts of this clone. The gene calls are TRBV27 and TRBJ2-7; D may match TRBD1 or TRBD2 (5 bases each). The CDR3 consists of 13 residues. Germline-derived CDR1 and CDR2 are MNHEY and SMNVEV (reference sequence). The germline V and J ends were trimmed by 3 bases and 2 bases, with 8 bases remaining between them. CDR3 DNA: TGTGCCAGCAGTTTGGGGGAACCCTACGAGCAGTACTTC. Its translation: CASSLGEPYEQYF.

This clone was seen more than once but under ten times. The chain has TRBV29-1 and TRBJ1-1; 8 nucleotides agree with TRBD1. The CDR3 runs to 10 residues. Germline V gene sequence: CDR1 SQVTM, CDR2 ANQGSEA. The trim removed 7 bases at V and 11 bases at J, leaving 6 bases unmatched. The CDR3 region is CSGTTGDAFF. CDR3 nucleotide sequence: TGCAGCGGGACGACAGGGGACGCTTTCTTT.

This clone occurred a few times. J is TRBJ2-5 and V is TRBV6-5, with D possibly matching TRBD2 (7 bases). Germline assignment: CDR1 MNHEY and CDR2 SVGAGI. This CDR3 has 16 residues. The V end lost 0 bases, the J end lost 2 bases, and 13 bases lay between the germline ends. The CDR3 coding sequence is TGTGCCAGCAGTTACTCGTGGCGGGGGCTACAAGAGACCCAGTACTTC. Amino acids: CASSYSWRGLQETQYF.

The CDR3 DNA reads as TGTGCCAGCTTAGAATCAGCCAAAAACATTCAGTACTTC. Its protein product is CASLESAKNIQYF. The chain joins TRBV18 to TRBJ2-4; the D is unclear. The CDR3 is made up of 13 amino acids. Germline assignment: CDR1 KGHSH and CDR2 LQKENI. Trimming took off 7 bases at V and 0 bases at J, with 7 bases between the two ends.

This clone was counted between two and nine times. This rearrangement joins TRBV11-2 to TRBJ2-7; the match to TRBD1 covers 9 bases. Unmatched junction bases numbered 9, after V lost 4 bases and J lost 5 bases. Germline values: CDR1 SGHAT, CDR2 FQNNGV. This CDR3 is 15 amino acids long. The CDR3 DNA sequence: TGTGCCAGCAGCTCTTTACAGGGGGCCTTCCACGAGCAGTACTTC. Residues: CASSSLQGAFHEQYF.

V and J are TRBV30 and TRBJ1-3, with no clear D. Germline values: CDR1 GTSNPN, CDR2 SVGIG (reference sequence). The CDR3 is 11 residues long. With 3 bases removed from V and 7 bases from J, the gap between germline ends came to 7 bases. CDR3 sequence reads: CAWSDLNTIYF. The CDR3 DNA reads TGTGCCTGGAGCGACTTGAACACCATATATTTT.

To note about this clone: Other DNA variants within this sample encode the same CDR3. This sequence joins TRBV23-1 and TRBJ2-5, with D possibly called TRBD1 or TRBD2 (6 bases each). TRBV23-1 is placed among ORFs of uncertain function. The CDR3 has 15 residues. The V end was cut by 7 bases, the J end by 0 bases, with 15 bases between. The CDR3 here is CASTKRGLYQETQYF. Here the CDR3 DNA reads TGCGCCAGCACAAAACGGGGGCTGTACCAAGAGACCCAGTACTTC.

This clone was detected only a few times. The chain uses TRBV5-4 and TRBJ1-3; no clear D. V dropped 0 bases and J dropped 3 bases, with 4 bases sitting between them. Germline lookup yields CDR1 SGHNT and CDR2 YYREEE (reference sequence). CDR3 size: 13 residues. The CDR3 sequence: CASSLEGGNTIYF. The CDR3, as DNA: TGTGCCAGCAGCTTGGAAGGTGGAAACACCATATATTTT. The complete variable domain, with remaining parts taken from reference TRBV5-4 and TRBJ1-3, reads ETGVTQSPTHLIKTRGQQVTLRCSSQSGHNTVSWYQQALGQGPQFIFQYYREEENGRGNFPPRFSGLQFPNYSSELNVNALELDDSALYLCASSLEGGNTIYFGEGSWLTVV.

V is TRBV7-2 and J is TRBJ1-1; 7 bases agree with TRBD1. Germline V gene data show CDR1 as SGHTA and CDR2 as FQGNSA. The trim removed 5 bases at V and 7 bases at J, leaving 4 bases unmatched. The CDR3 sequence is 12 residues long. CDR3 residues: CASSPQGIEAFF. In DNA form, the CDR3 reads TGTGCCAGCAGCCCACAGGGGATTGAAGCTTTCTTT.

This rearrangement joins TRBV6-5 to TRBJ1-5, with unresolved D. CDR1 MNHEY and CDR2 SVGAGI come from the germline V gene. The CDR3 spans 14 residues. V was trimmed by 4 bases and J by 4 bases, leaving 11 bases between them. The CDR3 nucleotides read TGTGCCAGCAGTTCTCGGCAAGGGAATCAGCCCCAGCATTTT. It codes for CASSSRQGNQPQHF.